One sample yielded the 2 T cell receptor beta chains listed below, sequenced in a study of cytomegalovirus exposure and HLA in healthy donors. The PCR had 60 Vbeta and 13 Jbeta primers. Only in-frame clones appear in the TCRdb table, and some are missing; sequencing was by immunoSEQ multiplex PCR. Of a few hundred thousand clones listed, about 78% were seen once; the top ten hold less than 3.5%. Sequences were obtained from PBMCs. The receptors here all came from a woman aged 25 to 39 in good health and CMV-seronegative.

The chain employs TRBV9 and TRBJ2-3; D is possibly TRBD1 (5 bases). The CDR3 is 15 amino acids. Germline CDR1 reads SGDLS; CDR2 reads YYNGEE. V dropped 0 bases and J dropped 4 bases, with 12 bases sitting between them. The CDR3 region is CASSVGRVGADTQYF. The DNA for the CDR3 is TGTGCCAGCAGCGTAGGCAGGGTCGGTGCAGATACGCAGTATTTT.

The sample holds a few counts of this clone. The rearrangement uses TRBV6-1 and TRBJ1-1; D is unclear. CDR1 is MNHNS and CDR2 is SASEGT in the germline V gene. This CDR3 comprises 14 residues. Trimming stripped 1 base from V and 4 bases from J, with 10 bases between. CDR3: CASSEVRVVTEAFF. The CDR3 DNA follows: TGTGCCAGCAGTGAAGTGAGGGTCGTCACTGAAGCTTTCTTT.